The subject of this entry is one T cell receptor beta chain. TCRdb keeps only in-frame clones here, not all; method: immunoSEQ multiplex PCR. The top ten clones hold around 3.3% of a sample with about 130,000 clones, roughly 90% of them seen once. These data belong to a study of cytomegalovirus exposure and HLA in healthy donors. CDR1 MNHNY and CDR2 SVGAGI come from the germline V gene (reference sequence). V was pared by 0 bases and J by 3 bases, with 5 bases of the junction left unmatched. The CDR3 runs 16 residues. Among the approximately 110 subjects of the validation cohort, separate from the roughly 600-subject first cohort, were the donors.

Material: PBMCs. The source is a man aged 30 to 39 in good health and CMV-seronegative. This chain connects TRBV6-6 to TRBJ2-1, with 7 bases identical to TRBD1. Here the CDR3 reads CASSYSDRLNYNEQFF. In DNA form, the CDR3 reads TGTGCCAGCAGTTACTCGGACAGGCTAAACTACAATGAGCAGTTCTTC.